This T cell receptor beta chain is drawn from a study of metastatic and nonmetastatic thyroid tumors. Looking at the study overall: The authors compared repertoires across blood and tumor or nodule tissue from malignant and benign thyroid patients.

About this clone: What it binds is unknown.

Notes on the study in general: The study reportedly found significantly higher TCR beta diversity in malignant thyroid tumors than benign nodules, in blood and tumor.

Thyroid surgery took place with no prior treatment in any patient. Per the study methods: Built for papillary thyroid cancer, a distant-metastasis classifier drew on CDR3 differences across clinicopathological groups. TCRdb re-clonotyped the PCR reads via MiXCR. In this record, the V and J calls reflect TCRdb's handling and not the investigators' own analysis. The table shows about 6,400 clones, with around 15% occurring only once. The CDR3 has 15 amino acids. After removal of 2 bases from V and 5 bases from J, the junction contained 4 bases not matched to a gene. Germline V lookup: CDR1 MNHEY, CDR2 SMNVEV (reference sequence).

The TCR originated in a male donor with papillary thyroid cancer or a benign thyroid nodule (not recorded which). Some clones in this sample may be carry-over from other donors' samples. Sequenced input: tumor tissue. This rearrangement joins TRBV27 to TRBJ2-7, with 12 nucleotides matching TRBD2. The CDR3 reads CASSLRLAGEDEQYF. CDR3 nucleotide sequence: TGTGCCAGCAGTTTAAGACTAGCGGGAGAAGACGAGCAGTACTTC.